The TCR beta chain described here comes from a study of tumor-infiltrating lymphocytes in primary liver carcinoma. About the research overall: The patients had histopathologically diagnosed primary liver carcinoma, and their disease was treated by surgical resection. Tumors were stage T1-T3 N0M0, about 4 to 11 cm across. Samples yielded about 3.65 to 8 million productive TCRbeta reads, similar across tissue types.

The researchers produced TCR beta cDNA from roughly 500 ng total RNA with a constant-region primer. ARM-PCR, slightly modified, supplied the TCR beta libraries through three nested multiplex PCR rounds. Each of the first two PCR rounds ran approximately 10 cycles with TRBV1-TRBV30 forward and C-beta reverse primers. TCRdb called the multiplex PCR reads again in MiXCR, with one record for every CDR3 protein. The sample holds 330,000 or so distinct CDR3 sequences; about 61% are singletons and the top ten take 6.5%. Out of unsorted whole blood came the blood RNA, and germline DNA was extracted as well. Patients showed chronic HBV infection and an absence of prior treatment. The germline V gene has CDR1 MGHRA and CDR2 YSYEKL. The CDR3 totals 16 residues. Remarks on this clonotype: Its ends do not fully match the called genes, so a read error is possible.

The chain uses TRBV4-1 and TRBJ2-3; D is possibly TRBD2 (5 bases). Sequencing was carried out using peripheral blood. The receptor's source is a man aged 40-49 years with primary liver carcinoma and hepatitis B virus infection. The CDR3 coding sequence is TGCGCCAGCAGCCAAGGTCCGGGAAGGATTAAGGATATGCAGTATTTT. Its translation: CASSQGPGRIKDMQYF.